This T cell receptor (beta chain) comes out of a study of siplizumab effects on memory and regulatory T cells. A single count supports this clone. What it binds is unknown. The junction had 3 bases not matched to a gene; V was cut back by 4 bases and J by 2 bases. The length of the CDR3 is 14 residues. Germline loops: CDR1 SGHRS, CDR2 YFSETQ. Profiling relied on immunoSEQ multiplex PCR, and the TCRdb table lists in-frame clones only, not all of them. The sample carries approximately 110,000 clones, around 93% recorded once. Study-wide findings and caveats: Proliferating Tregs taken from siplizumab cultures were not shown to have a confirmed suppressive function. Naive T cells were seen as more diverse than memory cells and as major alloresponse contributors.

The sample comprised CD4+ T cells sorted from blood. The chain uses TRBV5-1 and TRBJ2-7, with 10 bases identical to TRBD1. This clonotype was obtained from a human donor in good health. The CDR3 DNA reads TGCGCCAGCAGCCGTGGACAGGGGGCCTACGAGCAGTACTTC. Translating gives CASSRGQGAYEQYF.